This T cell receptor (beta chain) was identified during a study of cytomegalovirus exposure and HLA in healthy donors. Study-wide findings and caveats: Among donors in an Asian-associated ancestry cluster, a later analysis reportedly found fewer N-insertions than the roughly 650-donor mean.

In the case of this clone: What it binds is unknown.

In the PCR, 60 Vbeta and 13 Jbeta primers were used. The repertoire was sequenced with immunoSEQ multiplex PCR; TCRdb's copy has only in-frame clones and lacks some. In the table there are around 100,000 clones, about 76% of which are singletons. Germline V gene data show CDR1 as SGHNT and CDR2 as YYREEE (reference sequence). V dropped 2 bases and J dropped 9; count of bases not matched to a gene: 8. CDR3 length equals 16 residues. The chain couples TRBV5-4 to TRBJ2-5; the match to TRBD2 covers 15 bases. What was sequenced was PBMCs. The receptor was isolated from a man in his thirties or forties in good health and CMV-seropositive. DNA for the CDR3: TGTGCCAGCAGCTTACGGACTAGCGGGGGGGCCGGGGCCCAGTACTTC. Residues: CASSLRTSGGAGAQYF. The full variable domain, rest sourced from reference TRBV5-4 and TRBJ2-5, is ETGVTQSPTHLIKTRGQQVTLRCSSQSGHNTVSWYQQALGQGPQFIFQYYREEENGRGNFPPRFSGLQFPNYSSELNVNALELDDSALYLCASSLRTSGGAGAQYFGPGTRLLVL.